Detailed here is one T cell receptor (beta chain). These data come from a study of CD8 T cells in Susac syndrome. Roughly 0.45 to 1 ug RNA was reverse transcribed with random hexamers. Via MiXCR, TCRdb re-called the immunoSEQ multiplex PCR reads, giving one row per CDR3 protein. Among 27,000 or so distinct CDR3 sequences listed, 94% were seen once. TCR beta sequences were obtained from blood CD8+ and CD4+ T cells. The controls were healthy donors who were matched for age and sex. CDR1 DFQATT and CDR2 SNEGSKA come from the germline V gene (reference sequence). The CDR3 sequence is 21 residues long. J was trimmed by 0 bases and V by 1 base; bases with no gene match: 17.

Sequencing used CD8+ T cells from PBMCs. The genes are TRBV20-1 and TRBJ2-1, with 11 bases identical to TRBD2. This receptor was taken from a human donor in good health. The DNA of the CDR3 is TGCAGTGCTAGAGCTATAGCTAGCGGGGGGACTACACAGAGCTCCTACAATGAGCAGTTCTTC. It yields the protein CSARAIASGGTTQSSYNEQFF.